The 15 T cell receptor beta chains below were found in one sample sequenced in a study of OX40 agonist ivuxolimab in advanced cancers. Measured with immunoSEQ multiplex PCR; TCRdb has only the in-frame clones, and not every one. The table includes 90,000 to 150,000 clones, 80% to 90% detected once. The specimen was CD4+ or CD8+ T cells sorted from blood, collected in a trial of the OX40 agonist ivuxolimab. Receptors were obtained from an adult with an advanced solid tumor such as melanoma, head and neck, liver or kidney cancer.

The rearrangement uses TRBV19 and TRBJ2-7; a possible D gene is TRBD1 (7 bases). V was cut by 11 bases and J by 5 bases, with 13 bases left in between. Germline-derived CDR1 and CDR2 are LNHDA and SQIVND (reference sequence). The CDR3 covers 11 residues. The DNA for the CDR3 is TGTGCCTCAGGGGGGTGGGACGAGCAGTACTTC. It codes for CASGGWDEQYF.

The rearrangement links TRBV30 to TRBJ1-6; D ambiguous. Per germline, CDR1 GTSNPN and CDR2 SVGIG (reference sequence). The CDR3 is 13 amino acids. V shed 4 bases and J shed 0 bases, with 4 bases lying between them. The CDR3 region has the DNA TGTGCCTGGACAGCCTCCTATAATTCACCCCTCCACTTT. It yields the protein CAWTASYNSPLHF.

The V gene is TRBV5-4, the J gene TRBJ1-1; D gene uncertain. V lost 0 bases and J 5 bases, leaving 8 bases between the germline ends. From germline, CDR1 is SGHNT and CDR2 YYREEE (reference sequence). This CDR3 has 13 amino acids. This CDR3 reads CASSLVPGTEAFF. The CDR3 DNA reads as TGTGCCAGCAGCTTGGTACCGGGAACTGAAGCTTTCTTT.

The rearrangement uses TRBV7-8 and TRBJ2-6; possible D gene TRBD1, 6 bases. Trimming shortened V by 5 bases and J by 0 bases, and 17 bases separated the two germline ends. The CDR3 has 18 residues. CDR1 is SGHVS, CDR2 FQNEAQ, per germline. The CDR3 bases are TGTGCCAGCAGCCTGGCGGCAGGGGCGATCTCTGGGGCCAACGTCCTGACTTTC. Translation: CASSLAAGAISGANVLTF.

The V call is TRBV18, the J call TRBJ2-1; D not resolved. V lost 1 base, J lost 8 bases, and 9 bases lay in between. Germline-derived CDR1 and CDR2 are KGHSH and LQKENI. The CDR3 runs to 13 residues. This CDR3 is CASSPLGKHEQFF. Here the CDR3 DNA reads TGTGCCAGCTCACCACTAGGGAAGCATGAGCAGTTCTTC.

CDR3 residues: CASSEWGQGVPQIGYGYTF. CDR3 nucleotide sequence: TGTGCCAGCAGCGAGTGGGGACAGGGGGTTCCCCAAATAGGCTATGGCTACACCTTC. This chain links TRBV9 with TRBJ1-2, with 11 bases fitting TRBD1. CDR1 is SGDLS and CDR2 is YYNGEE in the germline V gene. J lost 4 bases, V lost 3 bases, and 17 bases had no gene match. This CDR3 region has 19 residues.

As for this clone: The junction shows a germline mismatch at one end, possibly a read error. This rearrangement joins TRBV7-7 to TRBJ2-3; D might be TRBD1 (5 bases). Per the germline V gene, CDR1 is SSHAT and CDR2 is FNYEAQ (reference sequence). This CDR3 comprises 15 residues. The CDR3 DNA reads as TGTGCTAGCAGCTTAGGCCAGGGAAGCACAGATACGCAGTATTTT. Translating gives CASSLGQGSTDTQYF. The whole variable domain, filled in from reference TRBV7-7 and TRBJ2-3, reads GAGVSQSPRYKVTKRGQDVTLRCDPISSHATLYWYQQALGQGPEFLTYFNYEAQPDKSGLPSDRFSAERPEGSISTLTIQRTEQRDSAMYRCASSLGQGSTDTQYFGPGTRLTVL.

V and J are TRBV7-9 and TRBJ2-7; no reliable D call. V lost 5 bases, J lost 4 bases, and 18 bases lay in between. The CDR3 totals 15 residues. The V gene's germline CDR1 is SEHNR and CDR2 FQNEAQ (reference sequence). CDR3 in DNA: TGTGCCAGCAGCCCCCCCGGGCTAGGCGGTTACGAGCAGTACTTC. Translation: CASSPPGLGGYEQYF.

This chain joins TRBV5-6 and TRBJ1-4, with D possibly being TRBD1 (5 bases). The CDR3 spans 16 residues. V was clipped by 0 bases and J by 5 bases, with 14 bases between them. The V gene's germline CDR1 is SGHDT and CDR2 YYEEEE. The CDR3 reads CASSLGPGRRNEKLFF. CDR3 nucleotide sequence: TGTGCCAGCAGCTTGGGGCCAGGGAGAAGAAATGAAAAACTGTTTTTT.

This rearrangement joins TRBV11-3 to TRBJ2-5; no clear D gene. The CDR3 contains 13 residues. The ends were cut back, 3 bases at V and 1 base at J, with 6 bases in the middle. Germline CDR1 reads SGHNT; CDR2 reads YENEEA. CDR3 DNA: TGTGCCAGCAGCTTGAGCAGCCAAGAGACCCAGTACTTC. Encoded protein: CASSLSSQETQYF.

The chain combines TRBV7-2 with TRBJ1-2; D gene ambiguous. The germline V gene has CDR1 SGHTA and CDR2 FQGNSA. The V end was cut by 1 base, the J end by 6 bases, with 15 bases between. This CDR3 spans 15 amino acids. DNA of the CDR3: TGTGCCAGCAGCTTAGAAATGAACGTGAAGCATGGCTACACCTTC. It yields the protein CASSLEMNVKHGYTF.

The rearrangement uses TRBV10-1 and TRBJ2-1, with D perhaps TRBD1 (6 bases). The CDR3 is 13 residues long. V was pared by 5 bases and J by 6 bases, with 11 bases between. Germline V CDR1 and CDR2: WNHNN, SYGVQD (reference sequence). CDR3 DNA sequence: TGCGCCAGCAGTATACAGGGTGGCAATGAGCAGTTCTTC. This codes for CASSIQGGNEQFF.

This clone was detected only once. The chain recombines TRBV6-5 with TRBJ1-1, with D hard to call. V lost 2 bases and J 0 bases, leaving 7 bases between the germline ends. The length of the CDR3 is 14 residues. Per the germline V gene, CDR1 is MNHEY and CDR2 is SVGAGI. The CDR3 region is CASSYTDMNTEAFF. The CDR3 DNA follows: TGTGCCAGCAGTTACACAGACATGAACACTGAAGCTTTCTTT.

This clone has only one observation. CDR3 loop: CASSFTRGVNQAFF. The CDR3 nucleotides are TGCGCCAGCAGCTTTACGAGAGGTGTAAATCAAGCTTTCTTT. The chain couples TRBV5-1 to TRBJ1-1; D gene ambiguous. Deletions cut 2 bases from V and 9 bases from J, with 17 bases between. The CDR3 runs to 14 residues. The germline CDR1 and CDR2 sequences are SGHRS and YFSETQ.

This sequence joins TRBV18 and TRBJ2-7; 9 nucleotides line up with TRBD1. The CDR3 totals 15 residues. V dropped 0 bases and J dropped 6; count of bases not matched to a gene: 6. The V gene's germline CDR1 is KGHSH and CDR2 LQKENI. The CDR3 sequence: CASSPPGQGGSEQYF. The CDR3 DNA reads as TGTGCCAGCTCACCACCGGGACAGGGTGGATCCGAGCAGTACTTC.